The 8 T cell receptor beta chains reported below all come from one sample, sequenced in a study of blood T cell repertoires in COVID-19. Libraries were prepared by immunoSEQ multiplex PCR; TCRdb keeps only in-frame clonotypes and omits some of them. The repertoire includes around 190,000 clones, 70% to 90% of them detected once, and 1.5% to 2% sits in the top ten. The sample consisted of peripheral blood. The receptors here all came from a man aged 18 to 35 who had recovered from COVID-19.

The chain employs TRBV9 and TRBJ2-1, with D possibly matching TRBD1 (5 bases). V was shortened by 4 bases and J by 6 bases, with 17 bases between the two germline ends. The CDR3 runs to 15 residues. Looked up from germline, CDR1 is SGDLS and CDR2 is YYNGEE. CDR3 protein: CASSPSGGAGNEQFF. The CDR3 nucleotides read TGTGCCAGCAGCCCCAGTGGTGGGGCTGGCAATGAGCAGTTCTTC.

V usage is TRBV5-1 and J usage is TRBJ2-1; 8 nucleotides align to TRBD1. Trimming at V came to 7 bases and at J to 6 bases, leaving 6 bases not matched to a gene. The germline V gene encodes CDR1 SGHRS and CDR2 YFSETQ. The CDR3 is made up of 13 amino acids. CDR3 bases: TGCGCCAGCGCCGATGGGACAGGCAATGAGCAGTTCTTC. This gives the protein CASADGTGNEQFF.

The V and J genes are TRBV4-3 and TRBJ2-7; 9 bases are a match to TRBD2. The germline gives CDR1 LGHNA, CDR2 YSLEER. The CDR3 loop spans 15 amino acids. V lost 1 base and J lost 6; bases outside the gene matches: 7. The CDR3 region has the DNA TGCGCCAGCAGCCAAGTACGGGGACTAGCTTCCGAGCAGTACTTC. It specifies CASSQVRGLASEQYF.

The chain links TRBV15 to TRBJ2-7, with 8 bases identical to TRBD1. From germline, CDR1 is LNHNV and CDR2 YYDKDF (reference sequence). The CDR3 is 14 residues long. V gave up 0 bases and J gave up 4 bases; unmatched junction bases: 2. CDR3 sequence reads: CATSREGQGYEQYF. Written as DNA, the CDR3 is TGTGCCACCAGCAGAGAAGGACAGGGATACGAGCAGTACTTC.

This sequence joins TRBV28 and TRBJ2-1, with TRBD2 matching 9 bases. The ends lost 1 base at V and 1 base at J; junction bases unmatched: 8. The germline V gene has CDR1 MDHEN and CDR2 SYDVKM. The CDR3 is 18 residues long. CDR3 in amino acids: CASSLFPPSGISYNEQFF. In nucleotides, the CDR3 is TGTGCCAGCAGTTTATTTCCCCCTAGCGGGATTTCCTACAATGAGCAGTTCTTC.

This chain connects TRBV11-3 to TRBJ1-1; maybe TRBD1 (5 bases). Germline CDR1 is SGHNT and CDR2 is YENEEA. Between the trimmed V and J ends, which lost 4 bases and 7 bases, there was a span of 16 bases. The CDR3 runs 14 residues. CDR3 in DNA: TGTGCCAGCAGCTCCCAAGGGGTCGGCGGTGAAGCTTTCTTT. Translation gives CASSSQGVGGEAFF.

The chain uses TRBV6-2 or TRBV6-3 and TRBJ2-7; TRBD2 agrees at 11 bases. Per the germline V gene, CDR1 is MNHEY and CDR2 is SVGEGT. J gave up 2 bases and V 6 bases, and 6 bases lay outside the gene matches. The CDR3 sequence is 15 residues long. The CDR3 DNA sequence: TGTGCCAGCAGCCCGACTAGCGGGACCCCCTACGAGCAGTACTTC. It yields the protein CASSPTSGTPYEQYF.

This chain's CDR3 is CASRLNYGYTF. The CDR3 DNA reads TGTGCCAGCAGGCTAAACTATGGCTACACCTTC. The rearrangement uses TRBV5-6 and TRBJ1-2; D gene uncertain. Germline assignment: CDR1 SGHDT and CDR2 YYEEEE. V was cut by 5 bases and J by 2 bases, with 4 bases left in between. The CDR3 is 11 amino acids.